This T cell receptor (beta chain) originates from a study of shared clonotypes between healthy human individuals. In the study overall: Each donor had three CD4 naive, three CD4 memory, two CD8 naive and one CD8 memory plate.

The assay was immunoSEQ multiplex PCR, and TCRdb's table has in-frame clones only and misses some. The top ten hold roughly 0.62% of the sample, which has around 980,000 clones, roughly 74% seen once. Trimming cost V 5 bases and J 0 bases, with 9 bases left between them. From germline, CDR1 is SGHRS and CDR2 YFSETQ. The CDR3 totals 14 residues. The origin of this receptor is a man between 18 and 29 years old in good health. Some clones in this sample may be carry-over from other donors' samples. This chain uses TRBV5-1 with TRBJ1-5, with D perhaps TRBD1 (6 bases). The sample consisted of memory CD4+ T cells from PBMCs. Subset meaning: CD45RA-negative fraction. CDR3 region: CASSPGDSNQPQHF. The CDR3 DNA reads as TGCGCCAGCAGTCCAGGGGATAGCAATCAGCCCCAGCATTTT.